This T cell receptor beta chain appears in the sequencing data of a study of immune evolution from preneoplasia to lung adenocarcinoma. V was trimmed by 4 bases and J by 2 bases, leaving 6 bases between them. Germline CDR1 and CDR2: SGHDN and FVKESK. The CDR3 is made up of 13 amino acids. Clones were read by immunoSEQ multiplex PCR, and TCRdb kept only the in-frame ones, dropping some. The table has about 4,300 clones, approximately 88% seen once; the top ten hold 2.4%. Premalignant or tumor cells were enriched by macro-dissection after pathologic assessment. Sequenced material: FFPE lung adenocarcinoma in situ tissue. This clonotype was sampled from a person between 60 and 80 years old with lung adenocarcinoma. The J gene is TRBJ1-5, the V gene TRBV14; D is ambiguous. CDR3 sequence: CASSRGGNQPQHF. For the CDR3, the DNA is TGTGCCAGCAGCCGGGGAGGCAATCAGCCCCAGCATTTT.